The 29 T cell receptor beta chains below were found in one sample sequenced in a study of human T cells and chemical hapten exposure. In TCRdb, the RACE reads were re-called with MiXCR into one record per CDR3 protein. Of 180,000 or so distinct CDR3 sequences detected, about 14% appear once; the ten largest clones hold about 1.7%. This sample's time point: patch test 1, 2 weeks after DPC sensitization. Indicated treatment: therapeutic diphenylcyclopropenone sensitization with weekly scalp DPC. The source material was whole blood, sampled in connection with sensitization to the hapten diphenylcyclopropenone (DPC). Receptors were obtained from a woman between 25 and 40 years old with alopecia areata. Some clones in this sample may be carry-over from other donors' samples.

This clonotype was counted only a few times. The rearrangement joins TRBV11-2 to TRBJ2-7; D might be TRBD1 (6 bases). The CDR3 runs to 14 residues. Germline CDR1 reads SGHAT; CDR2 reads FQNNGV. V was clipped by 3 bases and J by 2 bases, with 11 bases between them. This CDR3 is CASSLGDKPYEQYF. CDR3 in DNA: TGTGCCAGCAGCTTGGGGGACAAGCCCTACGAGCAGTACTTC.

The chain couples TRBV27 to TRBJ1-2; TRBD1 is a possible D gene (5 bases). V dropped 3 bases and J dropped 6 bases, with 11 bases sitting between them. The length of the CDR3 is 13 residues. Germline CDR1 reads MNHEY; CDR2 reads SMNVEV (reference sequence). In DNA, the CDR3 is TGTGCCAGCAGTTTGAGGGGAACGCATGGCTACACCTTC. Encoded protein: CASSLRGTHGYTF.

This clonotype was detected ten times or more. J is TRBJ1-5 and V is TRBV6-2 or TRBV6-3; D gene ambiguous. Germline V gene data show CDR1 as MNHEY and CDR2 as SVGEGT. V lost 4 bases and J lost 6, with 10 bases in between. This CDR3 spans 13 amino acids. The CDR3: CASSSVGSQPQHF. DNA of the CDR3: TGTGCCAGCAGTTCGGTTGGCAGTCAGCCCCAGCATTTT.

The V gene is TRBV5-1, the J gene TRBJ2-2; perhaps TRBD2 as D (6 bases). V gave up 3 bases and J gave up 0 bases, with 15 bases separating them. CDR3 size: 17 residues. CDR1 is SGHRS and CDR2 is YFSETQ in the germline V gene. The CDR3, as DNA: TGCGCCAGCAGCTCTAACTCGGGGGTCACGAACACCGGGGAGCTGTTTTTT. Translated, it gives CASSSNSGVTNTGELFF.

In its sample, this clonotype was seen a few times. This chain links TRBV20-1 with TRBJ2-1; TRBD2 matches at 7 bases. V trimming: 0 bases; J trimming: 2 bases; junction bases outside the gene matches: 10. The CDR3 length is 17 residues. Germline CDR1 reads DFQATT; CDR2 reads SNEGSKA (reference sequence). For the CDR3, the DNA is TGCAGTGCTAGAGATAGCTCGGGAAGCGGGGCCTACAATGAGCAGTTCTTC. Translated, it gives CSARDSSGSGAYNEQFF.

CDR3 sequence (DNA): TGTGCCAGCAGTCGAGGGGGGGCCTACGAGCAGTACTTC. Translated: CASSRGGAYEQYF. The chain carries TRBV6-2 or TRBV6-3 and TRBJ2-7; perhaps TRBD2 as D (7 bases). V lost 5 bases and J lost 2, with 10 bases in between. The CDR3 loop spans 13 amino acids. Germline V gene data show CDR1 as MNHEY and CDR2 as SVGEGT.

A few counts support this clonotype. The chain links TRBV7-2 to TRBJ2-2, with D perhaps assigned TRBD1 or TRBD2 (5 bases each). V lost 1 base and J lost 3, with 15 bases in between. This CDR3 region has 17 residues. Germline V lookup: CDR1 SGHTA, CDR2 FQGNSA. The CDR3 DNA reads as TGTGCCAGCAGCTTAGATGGTGGTGGGGGTCACACCGGGGAGCTGTTTTTT. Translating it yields CASSLDGGGGHTGELFF.

The CDR3 loop reads CSVESPRSYNEQFF. CDR3 nucleotide sequence: TGCAGCGTTGAGAGTCCCCGATCCTACAATGAGCAGTTCTTC. J is TRBJ2-1 and V is TRBV29-1; D call uncertain. V was pared by 3 bases and J by 1 base, with 10 bases between. Germline V gene sequence: CDR1 SQVTM, CDR2 ANQGSEA. CDR3 size: 14 residues.

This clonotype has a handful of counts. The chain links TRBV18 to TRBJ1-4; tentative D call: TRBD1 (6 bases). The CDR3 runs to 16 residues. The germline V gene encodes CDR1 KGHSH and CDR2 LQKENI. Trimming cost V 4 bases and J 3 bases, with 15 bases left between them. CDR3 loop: CASSLDPRGSNEKLFF. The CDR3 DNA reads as TGTGCCAGCTCACTTGATCCCAGGGGCTCTAATGAAAAACTGTTTTTT.

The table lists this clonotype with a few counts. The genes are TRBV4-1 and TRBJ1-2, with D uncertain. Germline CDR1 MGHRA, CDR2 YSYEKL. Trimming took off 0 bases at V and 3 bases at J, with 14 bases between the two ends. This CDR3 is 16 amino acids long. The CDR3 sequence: CASSQERFATDYGYTF. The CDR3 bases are TGCGCCAGCAGCCAAGAGCGATTTGCTACAGACTATGGCTACACCTTC.

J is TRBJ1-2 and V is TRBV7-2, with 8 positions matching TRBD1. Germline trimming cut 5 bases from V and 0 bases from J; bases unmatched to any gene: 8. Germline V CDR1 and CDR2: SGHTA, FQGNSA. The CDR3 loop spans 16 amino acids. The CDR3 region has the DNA TGTGCCAGCAGCCCAGGGGGCCGGATAACTAACTATGGCTACACCTTC. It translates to CASSPGGRITNYGYTF.

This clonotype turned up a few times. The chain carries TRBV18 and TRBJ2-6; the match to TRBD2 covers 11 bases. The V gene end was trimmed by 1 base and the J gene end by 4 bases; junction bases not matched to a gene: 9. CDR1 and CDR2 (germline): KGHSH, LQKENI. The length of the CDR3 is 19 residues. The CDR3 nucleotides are TGTGCCAGCTCACCACAGTCACTAGCGGGAGTGTCGGGGGCCAACGTCCTGACTTTC. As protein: CASSPQSLAGVSGANVLTF.

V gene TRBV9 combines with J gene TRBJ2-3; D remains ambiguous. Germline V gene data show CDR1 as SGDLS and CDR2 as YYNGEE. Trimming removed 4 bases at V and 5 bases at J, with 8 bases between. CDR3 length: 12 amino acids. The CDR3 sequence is CASSPMGDTQYF. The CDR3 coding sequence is TGTGCCAGCAGCCCCATGGGAGATACGCAGTATTTT.

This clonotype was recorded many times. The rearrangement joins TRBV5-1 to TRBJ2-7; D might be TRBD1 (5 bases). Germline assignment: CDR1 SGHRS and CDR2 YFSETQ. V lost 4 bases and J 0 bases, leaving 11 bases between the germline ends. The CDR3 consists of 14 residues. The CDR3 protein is CASSPDSDSYEQYF. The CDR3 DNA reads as TGCGCCAGCAGCCCCGACAGTGACTCCTACGAGCAGTACTTC.

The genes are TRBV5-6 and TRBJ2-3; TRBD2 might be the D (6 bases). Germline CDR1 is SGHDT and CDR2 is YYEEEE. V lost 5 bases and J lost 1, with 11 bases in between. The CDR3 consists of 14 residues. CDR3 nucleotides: TGTGCCAGCAGAATTTCGGGGGGCACAGATACGCAGTATTTT. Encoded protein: CASRISGGTDTQYF.

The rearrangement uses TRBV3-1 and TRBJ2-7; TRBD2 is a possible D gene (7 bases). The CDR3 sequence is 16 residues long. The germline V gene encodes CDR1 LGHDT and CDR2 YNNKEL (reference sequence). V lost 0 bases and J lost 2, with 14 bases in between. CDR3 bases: TGTGCCAGCAGCCAAGATCGAACAGGGAGGGCCTACGAGCAGTACTTC. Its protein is CASSQDRTGRAYEQYF.

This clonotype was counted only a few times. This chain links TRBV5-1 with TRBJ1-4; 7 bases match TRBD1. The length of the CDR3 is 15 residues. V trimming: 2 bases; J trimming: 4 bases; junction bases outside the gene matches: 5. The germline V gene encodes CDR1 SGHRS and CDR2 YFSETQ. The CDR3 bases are TGCGCCAGCAGCTTAATGACAGGGATTAATGAAAAACTGTTTTTT. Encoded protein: CASSLMTGINEKLFF.

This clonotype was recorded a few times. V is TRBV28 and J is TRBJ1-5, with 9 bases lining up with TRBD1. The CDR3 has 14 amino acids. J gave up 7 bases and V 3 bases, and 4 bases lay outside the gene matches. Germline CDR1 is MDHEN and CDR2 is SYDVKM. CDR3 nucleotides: TGTGCCAGCAGTTTTACGACAGGGGGACAGCCCCAGCATTTT. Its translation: CASSFTTGGQPQHF.

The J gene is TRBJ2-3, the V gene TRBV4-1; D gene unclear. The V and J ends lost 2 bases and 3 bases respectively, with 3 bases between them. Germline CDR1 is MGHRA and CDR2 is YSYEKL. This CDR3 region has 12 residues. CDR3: CASSQPTDTQYF. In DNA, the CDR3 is TGCGCCAGCAGCCAACCGACAGATACGCAGTATTTT.

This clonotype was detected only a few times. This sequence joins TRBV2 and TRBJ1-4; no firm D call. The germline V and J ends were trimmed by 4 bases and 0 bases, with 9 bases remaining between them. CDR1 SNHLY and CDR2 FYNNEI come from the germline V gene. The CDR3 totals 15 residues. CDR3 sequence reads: CASSGVATTNEKLFF. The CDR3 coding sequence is TGTGCCAGCAGTGGCGTCGCGACAACTAATGAAAAACTGTTTTTT.

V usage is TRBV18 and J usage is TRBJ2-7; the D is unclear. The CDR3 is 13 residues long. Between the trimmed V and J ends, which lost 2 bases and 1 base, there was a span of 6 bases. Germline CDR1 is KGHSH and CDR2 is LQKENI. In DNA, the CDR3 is TGTGCCAGCTCACCATTTACATCCTACGAGCAGTACTTC. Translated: CASSPFTSYEQYF. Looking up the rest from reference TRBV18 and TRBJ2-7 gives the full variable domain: NAGVMQNPRHLVRRRGQEARLRCSPMKGHSHVYWYRQLPEEGLKFMVYLQKENIIDESGMPKERFSAEFPKEGPSILRIQQVVRGDSAAYFCASSPFTSYEQYFGPGTRLTVT.

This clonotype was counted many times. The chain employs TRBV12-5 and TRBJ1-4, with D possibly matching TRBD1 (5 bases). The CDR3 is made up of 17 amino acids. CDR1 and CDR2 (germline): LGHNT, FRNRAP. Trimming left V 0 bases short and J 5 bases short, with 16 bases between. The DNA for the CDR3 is TGTGCTAGTGGTTTGGTCGTGGGGACGGCGGGGAATGAAAAACTGTTTTTT. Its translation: CASGLVVGTAGNEKLFF.

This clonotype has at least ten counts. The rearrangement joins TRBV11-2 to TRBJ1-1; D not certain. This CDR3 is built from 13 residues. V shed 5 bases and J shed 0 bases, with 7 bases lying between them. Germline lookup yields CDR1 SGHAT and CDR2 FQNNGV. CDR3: CASSLRMNTEAFF. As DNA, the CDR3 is TGTGCCAGCAGCCTCCGAATGAACACTGAAGCTTTCTTT.

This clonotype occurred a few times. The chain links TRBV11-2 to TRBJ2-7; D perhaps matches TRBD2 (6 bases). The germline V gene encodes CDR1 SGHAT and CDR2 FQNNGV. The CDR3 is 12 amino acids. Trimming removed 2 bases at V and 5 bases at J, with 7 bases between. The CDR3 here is CASSLTGDEQYF. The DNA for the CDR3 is TGTGCCAGCAGCTTAACGGGGGACGAGCAGTACTTC.

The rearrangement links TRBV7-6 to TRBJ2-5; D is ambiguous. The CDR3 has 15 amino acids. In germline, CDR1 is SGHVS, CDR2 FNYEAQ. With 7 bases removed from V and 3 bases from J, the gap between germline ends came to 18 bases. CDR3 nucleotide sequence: TGTGCCAGCACCAGGAGAGCATCTGGAGAAGAGACCCAGTACTTC. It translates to CASTRRASGEETQYF.

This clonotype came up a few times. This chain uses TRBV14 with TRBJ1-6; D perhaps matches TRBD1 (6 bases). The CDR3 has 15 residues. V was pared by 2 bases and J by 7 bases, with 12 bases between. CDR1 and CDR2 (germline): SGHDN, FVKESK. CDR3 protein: CASSQTWQGNSPLHF. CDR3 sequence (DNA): TGTGCCAGCAGCCAAACGTGGCAGGGGAATTCACCCCTCCACTTT.

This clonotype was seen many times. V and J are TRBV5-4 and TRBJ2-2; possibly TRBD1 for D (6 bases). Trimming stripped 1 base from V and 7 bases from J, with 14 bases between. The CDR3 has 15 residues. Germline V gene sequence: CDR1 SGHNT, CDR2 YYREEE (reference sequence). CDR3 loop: CASSLTRGAGGELFF. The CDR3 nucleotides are TGTGCCAGCAGCTTGACCAGGGGCGCGGGCGGGGAGCTGTTTTTT.

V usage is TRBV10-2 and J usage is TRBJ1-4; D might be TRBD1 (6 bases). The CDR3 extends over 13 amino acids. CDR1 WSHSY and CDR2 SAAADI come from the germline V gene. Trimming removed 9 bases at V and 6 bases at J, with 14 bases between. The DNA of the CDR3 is TGCGCCAGTTCGGGGGGCCTACATGAAAAACTGTTTTTT. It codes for CASSGGLHEKLFF.

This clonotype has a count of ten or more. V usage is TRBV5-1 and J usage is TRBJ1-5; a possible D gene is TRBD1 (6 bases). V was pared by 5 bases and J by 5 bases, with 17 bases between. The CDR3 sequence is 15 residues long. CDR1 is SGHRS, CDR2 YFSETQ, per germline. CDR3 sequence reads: CASRRGDQLDQPQHF. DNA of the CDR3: TGCGCCAGCAGGAGGGGGGACCAGTTGGATCAGCCCCAGCATTTT.